Included here is one T cell receptor (beta chain) sequence, with context. The antigen is unknown. The data are from a study of spatial heterogeneity in lung cancer. Time point reported: sample taken at primary tumor resection. Unsorted whole RNA of tumor, nontumor lung or frozen PBMC was sequenced. TCR cDNA molecules each had a unique molecular identifier. TCRdb reprocessed the 5' RACE reads with MiXCR, giving one entry per CDR3 protein. Of about 75,000 distinct CDR3 sequences in the sample, 10% to 15% were seen once. Germline values: CDR1 SGDLS, CDR2 YYNGEE. Trimming stripped 3 bases from V and 1 base from J, with 1 base between. This CDR3 is 11 amino acids long. The study, taken as a whole, reports: Blood showed ubiquitous tumor TCRs more often at resection than at routine follow-up.

The specimen comprised PBMCs, sampled at surgery. The gene calls are TRBV9 and TRBJ1-2; D is ambiguous. This receptor was identified in a male donor with early-stage non-small cell lung cancer. The CDR3 sequence: CASSGNYGYTF. CDR3 sequence (DNA): TGTGCCAGCAGCGGTAACTATGGCTACACCTTC.